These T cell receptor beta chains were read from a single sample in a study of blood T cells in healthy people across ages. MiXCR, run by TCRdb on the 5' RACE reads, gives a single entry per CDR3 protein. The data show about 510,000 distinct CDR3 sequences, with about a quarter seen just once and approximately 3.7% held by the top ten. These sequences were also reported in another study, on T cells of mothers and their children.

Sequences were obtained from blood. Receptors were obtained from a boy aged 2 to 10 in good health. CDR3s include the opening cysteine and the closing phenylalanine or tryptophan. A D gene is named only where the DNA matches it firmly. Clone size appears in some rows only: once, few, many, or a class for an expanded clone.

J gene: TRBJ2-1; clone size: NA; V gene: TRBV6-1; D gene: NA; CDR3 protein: CASMTGQLF; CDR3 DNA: TGTGCCAGCATGACCGGCCAGCTCTTC
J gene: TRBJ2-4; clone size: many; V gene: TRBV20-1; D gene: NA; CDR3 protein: CSGLAGRAKNIQYF; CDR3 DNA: TGCAGTGGCCTTGCGGGGCGGGCCAAAAACATTCAGTACTTC
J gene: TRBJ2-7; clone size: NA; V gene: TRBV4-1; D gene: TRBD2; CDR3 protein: CASSQGLAARVTNEQYF; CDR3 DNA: TGCGCCAGCAGCCAGGGACTAGCGGCTCGTGTAACAAACGAGCAGTACTTC
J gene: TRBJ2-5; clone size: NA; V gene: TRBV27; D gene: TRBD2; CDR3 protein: CASRTSGRALETQYF; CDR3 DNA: TGTGCCAGCAGGACTAGCGGGAGGGCCTTGGAGACCCAGTACTTC
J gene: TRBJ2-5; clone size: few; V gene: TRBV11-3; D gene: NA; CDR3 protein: CASSTLEDSQETQYF; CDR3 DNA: TGTGCCAGCAGCACCTTGGAGGATTCCCAAGAGACCCAGTACTTC
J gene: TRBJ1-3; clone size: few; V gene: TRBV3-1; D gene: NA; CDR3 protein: CASSQLTGHSGNTIYF; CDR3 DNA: TGTGCCAGCAGCCAACTTACAGGCCACTCTGGAAACACCATATATTTT
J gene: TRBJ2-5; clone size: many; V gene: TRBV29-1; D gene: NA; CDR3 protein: CSAGGETQYF; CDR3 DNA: TGCAGCGCAGGAGGGGAGACCCAGTACTTC
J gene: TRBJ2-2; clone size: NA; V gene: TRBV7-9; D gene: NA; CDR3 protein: CASSPSASSANTGELFF; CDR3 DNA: TGTGCCAGCAGCCCGAGTGCTAGCAGCGCGAACACCGGGGAGCTGTTTTTT
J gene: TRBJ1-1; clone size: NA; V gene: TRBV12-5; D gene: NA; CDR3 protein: CASGFRAEAFF; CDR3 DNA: TGTGCTAGTGGTTTTAGGGCTGAAGCTTTCTTT
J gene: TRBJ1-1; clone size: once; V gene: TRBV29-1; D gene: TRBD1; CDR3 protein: CSVMGQMNTEAFF; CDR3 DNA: TGCAGCGTTATGGGACAGATGAACACTGAAGCTTTCTTT
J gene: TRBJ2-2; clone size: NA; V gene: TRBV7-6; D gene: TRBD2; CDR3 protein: CASSLAGLAGSGELFF; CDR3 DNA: TGTGCCAGCAGCTTAGCCGGGCTAGCGGGTAGCGGGGAGCTGTTTTTT
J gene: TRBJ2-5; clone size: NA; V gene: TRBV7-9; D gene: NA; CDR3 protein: CASSNAQENQETQYF; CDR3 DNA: TGTGCCAGCAGCAATGCTCAGGAGAACCAAGAGACCCAGTACTTC
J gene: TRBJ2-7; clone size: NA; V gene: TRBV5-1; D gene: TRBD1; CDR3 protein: CASSLILDDRVHEQYF; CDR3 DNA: TGCGCCAGCAGCTTGATTTTGGATGACAGGGTCCACGAGCAGTACTTC
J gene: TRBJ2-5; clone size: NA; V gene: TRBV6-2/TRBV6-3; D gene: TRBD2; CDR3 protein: CASSYVAGGNQETQYF; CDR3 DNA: TGTGCCAGCAGTTACGTCGCGGGAGGAAATCAAGAGACCCAGTACTTC
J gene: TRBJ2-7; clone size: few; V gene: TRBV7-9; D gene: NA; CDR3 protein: CASSLVGGDLSYEQYF; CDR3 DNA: TGTGCCAGCAGCTTAGTAGGAGGGGACCTCTCCTACGAGCAGTACTTC
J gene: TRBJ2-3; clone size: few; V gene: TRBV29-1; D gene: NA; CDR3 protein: CSATGTPPRDTQYF; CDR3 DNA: TGCAGCGCCACCGGGACTCCCCCGAGGGATACGCAGTATTTT
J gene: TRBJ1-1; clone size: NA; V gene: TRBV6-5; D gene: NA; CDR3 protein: CASRKFVGSVNTEAFF; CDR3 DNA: TGTGCCAGCAGGAAGTTTGTTGGTTCAGTGAACACTGAAGCTTTCTTT
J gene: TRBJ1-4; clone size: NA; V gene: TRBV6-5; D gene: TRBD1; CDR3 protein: CASSYWSPGQGNEKLFF; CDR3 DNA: TGTGCCAGCAGTTACTGGAGTCCGGGACAGGGTAATGAAAAACTGTTTTTT
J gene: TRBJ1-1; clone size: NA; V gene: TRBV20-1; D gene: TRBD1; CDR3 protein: CSAGQAQTEAFF; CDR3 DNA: TGCAGTGCTGGACAGGCGCAGACTGAAGCTTTCTTT
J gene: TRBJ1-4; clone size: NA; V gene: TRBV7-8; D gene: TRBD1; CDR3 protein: CASSRTGTGYGWTNEKLFF; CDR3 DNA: TGTGCCAGCAGCCGGACCGGGACAGGGTACGGGTGGACTAATGAAAAACTGTTTTTT
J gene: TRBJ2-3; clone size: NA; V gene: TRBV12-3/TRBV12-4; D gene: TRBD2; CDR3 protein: CASSAPLAGVLADVEYF; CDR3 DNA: TGTGCCAGCAGTGCCCCACTAGCGGGAGTGTTAGCAGATGTGGAATATTTT
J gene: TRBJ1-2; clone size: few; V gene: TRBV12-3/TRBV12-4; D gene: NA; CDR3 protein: CASSTAGAYGYTF; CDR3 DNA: TGTGCCAGCAGCACCGCTGGGGCCTATGGCTACACCTTC
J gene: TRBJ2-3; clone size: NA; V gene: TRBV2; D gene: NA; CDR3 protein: CASSQDRGSDTQYF; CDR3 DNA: TGTGCCAGCAGCCAGGATCGGGGCTCAGATACGCAGTATTTT
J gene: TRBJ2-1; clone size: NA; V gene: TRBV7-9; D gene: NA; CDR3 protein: CASIHRGSYNEQFF; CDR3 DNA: TGTGCCAGCATTCACCGAGGTTCATACAATGAGCAGTTCTTC
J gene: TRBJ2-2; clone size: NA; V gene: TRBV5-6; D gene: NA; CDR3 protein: CASSSEFGAGELFF; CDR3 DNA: TGTGCCAGCAGCTCCGAGTTTGGGGCCGGGGAGCTGTTTTTT
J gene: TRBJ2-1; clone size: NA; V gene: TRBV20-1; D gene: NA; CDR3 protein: CSAPGVWSYNEQFF; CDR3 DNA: TGCAGTGCTCCGGGAGTCTGGTCCTACAATGAGCAGTTCTTC
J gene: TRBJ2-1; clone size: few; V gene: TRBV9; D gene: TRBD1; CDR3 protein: CASSENGGTGGNEQFF; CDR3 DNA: TGTGCCAGCAGCGAGAACGGGGGGACAGGGGGTAATGAGCAGTTCTTC
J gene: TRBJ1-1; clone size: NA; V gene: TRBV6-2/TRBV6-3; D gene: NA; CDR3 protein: CASSYRANTEAFF; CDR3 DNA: TGTGCCAGCAGTTACCGGGCGAACACTGAAGCTTTCTTT
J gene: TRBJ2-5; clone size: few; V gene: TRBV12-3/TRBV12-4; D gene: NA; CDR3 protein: CASSLARSSQETQYF; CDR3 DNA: TGTGCCAGCAGTTTAGCCCGCTCTAGCCAAGAGACCCAGTACTTC
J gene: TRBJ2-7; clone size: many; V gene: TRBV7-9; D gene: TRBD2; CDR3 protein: CASSLTSGRSVEQYF; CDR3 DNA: TGTGCCAGCAGCTTGACTAGCGGGAGATCGGTCGAGCAGTACTTC
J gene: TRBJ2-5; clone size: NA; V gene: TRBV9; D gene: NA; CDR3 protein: CASSSGTLQETQYF; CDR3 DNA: TGTGCCAGCAGCAGTGGCACTCTCCAAGAGACCCAGTACTTC
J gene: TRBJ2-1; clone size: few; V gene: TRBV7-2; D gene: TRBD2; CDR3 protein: CASSRNPRLAGHTYNEQFF; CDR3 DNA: TGTGCCAGCAGCCGCAACCCGAGACTAGCGGGTCATACCTACAATGAGCAGTTCTTC
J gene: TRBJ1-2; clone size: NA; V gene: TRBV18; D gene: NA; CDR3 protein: CASSPRTVGYTF; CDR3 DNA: TGTGCCAGCTCACCAAGGACGGTTGGCTACACCTTC